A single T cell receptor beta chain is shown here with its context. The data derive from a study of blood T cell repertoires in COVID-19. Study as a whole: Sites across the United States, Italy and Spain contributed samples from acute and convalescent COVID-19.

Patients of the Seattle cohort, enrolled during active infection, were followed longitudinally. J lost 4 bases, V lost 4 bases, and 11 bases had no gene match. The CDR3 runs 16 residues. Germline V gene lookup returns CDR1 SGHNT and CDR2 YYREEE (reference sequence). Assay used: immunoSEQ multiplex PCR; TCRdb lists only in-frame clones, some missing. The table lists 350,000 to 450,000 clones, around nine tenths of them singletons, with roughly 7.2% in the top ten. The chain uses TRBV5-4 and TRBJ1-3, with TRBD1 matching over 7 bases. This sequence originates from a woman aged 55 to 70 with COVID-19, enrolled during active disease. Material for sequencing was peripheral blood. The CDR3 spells CASSDDRARSGNTIYF. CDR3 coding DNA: TGTGCCAGCAGCGACGACAGGGCTAGGAGCGGAAACACCATATATTTT.